This is a list of T cell receptor beta chains from one sample in a study of T cell repertoires in cytomegalovirus infection. For these receptors, no antigen is known. From the reads, TCRdb called clonotypes with MiXCR, one entry per CDR3 protein. The table includes more than 85,000 distinct CDR3 sequences, about 28% detected once. Source: CD8+ T cells from cultured PBMCs, taken from culture after CMV antigen stimulation. The receptors shown here come from a human donor in good health (CMV status not recorded). Some clones in this sample may be carry-over from other donors' samples. Both conserved end residues are part of each CDR3. Fields, in order: D gene, clone size, J gene, V gene, CDR3 DNA, CDR3 protein. The D gene is left open where the match is weak. The size of a clone is reported for some rows only, either as once, few or many, or as a class for expanded clones.

D gene: TRBD1
clone size: few
J gene: TRBJ2-7
V gene: TRBV2
CDR3 DNA: TGTGCCAGCAGTGAAACCGGGACAGGGATTTACTACGAGCAGTACTTC
CDR3 protein: CASSETGTGIYYEQYF

D gene: NA
clone size: NA
J gene: TRBJ2-2
V gene: TRBV5-4
CDR3 DNA: TGTGCCAGCAGCCCCACCCGAAAACGGGGGGCCGCCGGGGAGCTGTTTTTT
CDR3 protein: CASSPTRKRGAAGELFF

D gene: NA
clone size: NA
J gene: TRBJ1-1
V gene: TRBV9
CDR3 DNA: TGTGCCAGCAGCGTAGAAAGGACTGAAGCTTTCTTT
CDR3 protein: CASSVERTEAFF

D gene: NA
clone size: NA
J gene: TRBJ2-1
V gene: TRBV5-1
CDR3 DNA: TGCGCCAGCAGCTTGGCCTATGAGCAGTTCTTC
CDR3 protein: CASSLAYEQFF

D gene: NA
clone size: NA
J gene: TRBJ2-1
V gene: TRBV5-3
CDR3 DNA: TGTGCCAGCAGCTTGGTTTCAGGTGGTAGGGAGCAGTTCTTC
CDR3 protein: CASSLVSGGREQFF

D gene: NA
clone size: NA
J gene: TRBJ1-5
V gene: TRBV6-2/TRBV6-3
CDR3 DNA: TGTGCCAGCAGTTACGAGGTTGGTGTGCAGCCCCAGCATTTT
CDR3 protein: CASSYEVGVQPQHF

D gene: NA
clone size: NA
J gene: TRBJ2-7
V gene: TRBV12-3/TRBV12-4
CDR3 DNA: TGTGCCAGCAGTTTAGGCCCCCCGGTTGACTCCTACGAGCAGTACTTC
CDR3 protein: CASSLGPPVDSYEQYF

D gene: TRBD1
clone size: few
J gene: TRBJ1-1
V gene: TRBV6-6
CDR3 DNA: TGTGCCAGCAGCCAGGGGGTCCACACTGAAGCTTTCTTT
CDR3 protein: CASSQGVHTEAFF

D gene: NA
clone size: once
J gene: TRBJ1-1
V gene: TRBV15
CDR3 DNA: TGTGCCACCAGCAGGGTAGAGTTGAACACTGAAGCTTTCTTT
CDR3 protein: CATSRVELNTEAFF

D gene: TRBD1
clone size: NA
J gene: TRBJ1-2
V gene: TRBV4-2
CDR3 DNA: TGTGCCAGCAGCCATTGGACAGGGGTTGGCTACACCTTC
CDR3 protein: CASSHWTGVGYTF

D gene: NA
clone size: many
J gene: TRBJ2-1
V gene: TRBV12-3/TRBV12-4
CDR3 DNA: TGTGCCAGCAGCACTTCCTCCTACAATGAGCAGTTCTTC
CDR3 protein: CASSTSSYNEQFF

D gene: NA
clone size: NA
J gene: TRBJ1-4
V gene: TRBV9
CDR3 DNA: TGTGCCAGCAGCGTAGGCGGCAGTTGGGCAACTAATGAAAAACTGTTTTTT
CDR3 protein: CASSVGGSWATNEKLFF

D gene: NA
clone size: NA
J gene: TRBJ2-5
V gene: TRBV28
CDR3 DNA: TGTGCCAGCAGTATGGACCTGGAGACCCAGTACTTC
CDR3 protein: CASSMDLETQYF

D gene: TRBD2
clone size: few
J gene: TRBJ2-5
V gene: TRBV7-2
CDR3 DNA: TGTGCCAGCAGCTTAGTTACCAGCGGGGGGTACCAAGAGACCCAGTACTTC
CDR3 protein: CASSLVTSGGYQETQYF

D gene: NA
clone size: NA
J gene: TRBJ2-7
V gene: TRBV7-9
CDR3 DNA: TGTGCCAGCAGCTTAGAGGATATCGAGCAGTACTTC
CDR3 protein: CASSLEDIEQYF

D gene: TRBD2
clone size: many
J gene: TRBJ2-2
V gene: TRBV7-9
CDR3 DNA: TGTGCCAGCAGCCAGGGAGGGAGAGGCACCGGGGAGCTGTTTTTT
CDR3 protein: CASSQGGRGTGELFF

D gene: TRBD2
clone size: NA
J gene: TRBJ2-7
V gene: TRBV11-2
CDR3 DNA: TGTGCCAGCAGCTTGGGGGGGAACTACGAGCAGTACTTC
CDR3 protein: CASSLGGNYEQYF

D gene: TRBD2
clone size: NA
J gene: TRBJ2-1
V gene: TRBV10-3
CDR3 DNA: TGTGCCATTTCACCGACTGGGGGGGACTCCTACAATGAGCAGTTCTTC
CDR3 protein: CAISPTGGDSYNEQFF

D gene: NA
clone size: NA
J gene: TRBJ1-6
V gene: TRBV4-1
CDR3 DNA: TGCGCCAGCAGCCAAGGGTTATGGCAGTCCCCAGGGGCCCTCCACTTT
CDR3 protein: CASSQGLWQSPGALHF

D gene: NA
clone size: NA
J gene: TRBJ2-1
V gene: TRBV27
CDR3 DNA: TGTGCCAGCAGTTTATCGACGGGGACGAGCAATGAGCAGTTCTTC
CDR3 protein: CASSLSTGTSNEQFF

D gene: TRBD1
clone size: NA
J gene: TRBJ1-4
V gene: TRBV7-6
CDR3 DNA: TGTGCCAGCAGCTTAGAAGTCGGCAGGGGGGAAAAACTGTTTTTT
CDR3 protein: CASSLEVGRGEKLFF

D gene: NA
clone size: NA
J gene: TRBJ1-1
V gene: TRBV28
CDR3 DNA: TGTGCCAGCAGTTTACATCAGGGCACTGAAGCTTTCTTT
CDR3 protein: CASSLHQGTEAFF

D gene: NA
clone size: NA
J gene: TRBJ2-1
V gene: TRBV6-5
CDR3 DNA: TGTGCCAGCAGCCCCCTGGGAGAAGGGGGTGAGCAGTTCTTC
CDR3 protein: CASSPLGEGGEQFF

D gene: NA
clone size: NA
J gene: TRBJ2-7
V gene: TRBV7-9
CDR3 DNA: TGTGCCAGCCTCGATGGGAGGGGGAGCTCCTACGAGCAGTACTTC
CDR3 protein: CASLDGRGSSYEQYF

D gene: NA
clone size: NA
J gene: TRBJ1-5
V gene: TRBV19
CDR3 DNA: TGTGCCAGTACCGCGCTACCGGACCCCGATCAGCCCCAGCATTTT
CDR3 protein: CASTALPDPDQPQHF

D gene: TRBD1
clone size: NA
J gene: TRBJ1-1
V gene: TRBV5-1
CDR3 DNA: TGCGCCAGCAGCGGCGAGGGGACAGACGACTTTAACACTGAAGCTTTCTTT
CDR3 protein: CASSGEGTDDFNTEAFF

D gene: NA
clone size: NA
J gene: TRBJ2-5
V gene: TRBV14
CDR3 DNA: TGTGCCAGCAGCCAATCGATAATGGCGGGCAGGGAAGTTGGCTTGGAGACCCAGTACTTC
CDR3 protein: CASSQSIMAGREVGLETQYF

D gene: TRBD1
clone size: NA
J gene: TRBJ2-4
V gene: TRBV11-2
CDR3 DNA: TGTGCCAGCACCCTCGGACAGGGCGAAAACATTCAGTACTTC
CDR3 protein: CASTLGQGENIQYF

D gene: TRBD1
clone size: NA
J gene: TRBJ1-4
V gene: TRBV27
CDR3 DNA: TGTGCCAGCAGTCCGGCGGGACAGGGTGGGGAAAAACTGTTTTTT
CDR3 protein: CASSPAGQGGEKLFF

D gene: TRBD2
clone size: NA
J gene: TRBJ2-5
V gene: TRBV20-1
CDR3 DNA: TGCAGTGCTAGGGGGACTAGCGGGGGAACCCACCAAGAGACCCAGTACTTC
CDR3 protein: CSARGTSGGTHQETQYF

D gene: NA
clone size: few
J gene: TRBJ1-3
V gene: TRBV6-5
CDR3 DNA: TGTGCCAGCAGTGAAGACAGAAACTCTGGAAACACCATATATTTT
CDR3 protein: CASSEDRNSGNTIYF

D gene: NA
clone size: NA
J gene: TRBJ2-7
V gene: TRBV27
CDR3 DNA: TGTGCCAGCACACCGCGTCGGCGGGACTCCTACGAGCAGTACTTC
CDR3 protein: CASTPRRRDSYEQYF

D gene: TRBD1
clone size: NA
J gene: TRBJ1-1
V gene: TRBV29-1
CDR3 DNA: TGCAGCGTTGGGGACAGGGGCACTGAAGCTTTCTTT
CDR3 protein: CSVGDRGTEAFF

D gene: NA
clone size: few
J gene: TRBJ2-7
V gene: TRBV12-3/TRBV12-4
CDR3 DNA: TGTGCCAGCAGTTTAGGGACTAATCGCGAGCAGTACTTC
CDR3 protein: CASSLGTNREQYF

D gene: TRBD1
clone size: NA
J gene: TRBJ1-6
V gene: TRBV2
CDR3 DNA: TGTGCCAGCAGTGAAGCATGGGACAGTGATAATTCACCCCTCCACTTT
CDR3 protein: CASSEAWDSDNSPLHF

D gene: NA
clone size: few
J gene: TRBJ2-7
V gene: TRBV19
CDR3 DNA: TGTGCCAGTAGTATAGGACGTTCGAGCTCCTACGAGCAGTACTTC
CDR3 protein: CASSIGRSSSYEQYF

D gene: NA
clone size: NA
J gene: TRBJ2-7
V gene: TRBV5-6
CDR3 DNA: TGTGCCAGCAGCTCCCCCAGGACTTCTCTAACCTACGAGCAGTACTTC
CDR3 protein: CASSSPRTSLTYEQYF

D gene: NA
clone size: NA
J gene: TRBJ2-6
V gene: TRBV5-5
CDR3 DNA: TGTGCCAGCACCTTAAGATCTGGGGCCAACGTCCTGACTTTC
CDR3 protein: CASTLRSGANVLTF

D gene: NA
clone size: NA
J gene: TRBJ1-3
V gene: TRBV5-6
CDR3 DNA: TGTGCCAGCAGCTTGGTGAGGGGATTAATTGGAAACACCATATATTTT
CDR3 protein: CASSLVRGLIGNTIYF

D gene: NA
clone size: NA
J gene: TRBJ2-1
V gene: TRBV20-1
CDR3 DNA: TGCAGTGCTAGAGAACCGGGCCTCATCAATGAGCAGTTCTTC
CDR3 protein: CSAREPGLINEQFF

D gene: NA
clone size: few
J gene: TRBJ1-4
V gene: TRBV27
CDR3 DNA: TGTGCCAGCAGCCGGCGGAAGTCTAATGAAAAACTGTTTTTT
CDR3 protein: CASSRRKSNEKLFF

D gene: TRBD1
clone size: NA
J gene: TRBJ2-1
V gene: TRBV7-2
CDR3 DNA: TGTGCCAGCAGCCAAGAACCCACCGGGACAGGGGGCCACAATGAGCGGTTCTTC
CDR3 protein: CASSQEPTGTGGHNERFF

D gene: TRBD2
clone size: NA
J gene: TRBJ2-1
V gene: TRBV19
CDR3 DNA: TGTGCCAGTAGTATGGGACGGGGGGGCTACTATGAGCAGTTCTTC
CDR3 protein: CASSMGRGGYYEQFF

D gene: TRBD1
clone size: many
J gene: TRBJ2-3
V gene: TRBV7-8
CDR3 DNA: TGTGCCAGCAGCCCTGCCGGGACAGGCTTCAGCACAGATACGCAGTATTTT
CDR3 protein: CASSPAGTGFSTDTQYF

D gene: NA
clone size: few
J gene: TRBJ1-5
V gene: TRBV28
CDR3 DNA: TGTGCCAGCAGTTCCAGGGGCGTCAATCAGCCCCAGCATTTT
CDR3 protein: CASSSRGVNQPQHF

D gene: NA
clone size: once
J gene: TRBJ1-1
V gene: TRBV3-1
CDR3 DNA: TGTGCCAGCAGCCAAGATCCCCCGGGCTCGAACACTGAAGCTTTCTTT
CDR3 protein: CASSQDPPGSNTEAFF

D gene: NA
clone size: NA
J gene: TRBJ2-1
V gene: TRBV24-1
CDR3 DNA: TGTGCCACCGAAGAGGGGGTTGAGCAGTTCTTC
CDR3 protein: CATEEGVEQFF

D gene: NA
clone size: many
J gene: TRBJ2-7
V gene: TRBV7-9
CDR3 DNA: TGTGCCAGCAGCTTAGTCGTCAGGGACGAGCAGTACTTC
CDR3 protein: CASSLVVRDEQYF

D gene: TRBD2
clone size: few
J gene: TRBJ2-5
V gene: TRBV28
CDR3 DNA: TGTGCCAGCAGTTTACAGACTAGCGGGGAAGAGACCCAGTACTTC
CDR3 protein: CASSLQTSGEETQYF

D gene: NA
clone size: once
J gene: TRBJ2-7
V gene: TRBV4-1
CDR3 DNA: TGCGCCAGCAGTTCACTAGCCTCCTACGAGCAGTACTTC
CDR3 protein: CASSSLASYEQYF

D gene: NA
clone size: many
J gene: TRBJ2-1
V gene: TRBV6-1
CDR3 DNA: TGTGCCAGCAGTTCCAAAGACCGACGGAAAGGGAGGATCTACAATGAGCAGTTCTTC
CDR3 protein: CASSSKDRRKGRIYNEQFF

D gene: NA
clone size: NA
J gene: TRBJ2-7
V gene: TRBV27
CDR3 DNA: TGTGCCAGCACATCCCGTCACGAGGGGACAAGACCCTACGAGCAGTACTTC
CDR3 protein: CASTSRHEGTRPYEQYF

D gene: NA
clone size: few
J gene: TRBJ1-1
V gene: TRBV4-2
CDR3 DNA: TGTGCCAGCAGCCAAGCCCTGGGTGGCAGAATGAACACTGAAGCTTTCTTT
CDR3 protein: CASSQALGGRMNTEAFF

D gene: TRBD1
clone size: NA
J gene: TRBJ1-2
V gene: TRBV7-9
CDR3 DNA: TGTGCCAGCAGCTCCGGGACAGGAGAATCCTATGGCTACACCTTC
CDR3 protein: CASSSGTGESYGYTF

D gene: NA
clone size: many
J gene: TRBJ2-1
V gene: TRBV7-9
CDR3 DNA: TGTGCCAGCAGCTCAGGGAGCTCCTACAATGAGCAGTTCTTC
CDR3 protein: CASSSGSSYNEQFF

D gene: NA
clone size: many
J gene: TRBJ1-1
V gene: TRBV6-1
CDR3 DNA: TGTGCCAGCACCACAACCCGGGTACAGTTGAACACTGAAGCTTTCTTT
CDR3 protein: CASTTTRVQLNTEAFF

D gene: NA
clone size: few
J gene: TRBJ1-2
V gene: TRBV4-1
CDR3 DNA: TGCGCCAGCAGCCAAGTCTCAGGGTACTATGGCTACACCTTC
CDR3 protein: CASSQVSGYYGYTF